One and the same sample provided the 13 T cell receptor beta chains below, sequenced in a study of OX40 agonist ivuxolimab in advanced cancers. Generated by immunoSEQ multiplex PCR, the TCRdb table keeps only in-frame clones and is missing some. The sample contains some 6,100 clones, about 86% of which appear only once. Sequences were derived from CD4+ or CD8+ T cells sorted from blood, sampled in a trial of the OX40 agonist ivuxolimab. Every receptor here comes from an adult with an advanced solid tumor such as melanoma, head and neck, liver or kidney cancer.

The V gene is TRBV14, the J gene TRBJ1-4; D not certain. V was clipped by 3 bases and J by 3 bases, with 17 bases between them. The germline V gene has CDR1 SGHDN and CDR2 FVKESK. The CDR3 totals 17 residues. CDR3 in amino acids: CASSHTPQRRANEKLFF. CDR3 coding DNA: TGTGCCAGCAGCCATACCCCTCAAAGGCGGGCTAATGAAAAACTGTTTTTT.

The chain couples TRBV7-2 to TRBJ2-7; D remains ambiguous. V was cut by 3 bases and J by 3 bases, with 18 bases left in between. CDR1 SGHTA and CDR2 FQGNSA come from the germline V gene. CDR3 length equals 16 residues. CDR3 DNA: TGTGCCAGCAGCTTCCCTGACTCCCCGGGCGACTACGAGCAGTACTTC. Translated: CASSFPDSPGDYEQYF.

The chain links TRBV15 to TRBJ2-3; tentatively, D is TRBD2 (6 bases). V was clipped by 0 bases and J by 3 bases, with 13 bases between them. This CDR3 contains 16 residues. Germline CDR1 reads LNHNV; CDR2 reads YYDKDF (reference sequence). DNA for the CDR3: TGTGCCACCAGCAGAGAGTCCGGGACTCTTACAGATACGCAGTATTTT. This sequence encodes CATSRESGTLTDTQYF.

This clone has more than one count but fewer than ten. The chain joins TRBV6-6 to TRBJ2-1; D is ambiguous. Germline CDR1 and CDR2: MNHNY and SVGAGI (reference sequence). The CDR3 is 16 amino acids. Trimming took off 3 bases at V and 0 bases at J, with 12 bases between the two ends. The CDR3 nucleotides are TGTGCCAGCAGTTATCCGACCGCACCCTCCTACAATGAGCAGTTCTTC. Translating gives CASSYPTAPSYNEQFF.

This clone was seen only a few times. CDR3 coding DNA: TGCGCCAGCAGCCAAGAGCAGGGCACCAACACTGAAGCTTTCTTT. This translates into CASSQEQGTNTEAFF. The chain recombines TRBV4-1 with TRBJ1-1, with TRBD1 as a possible D gene (5 bases). The CDR3 runs to 15 residues. Trimming removed 0 bases at V and 2 bases at J, with 10 bases between. From germline, CDR1 is MGHRA and CDR2 YSYEKL.

J is TRBJ1-6 and V is TRBV27; no definite D call. Germline V gives CDR1 MNHEY, CDR2 SMNVEV (reference sequence). The CDR3 covers 16 residues. Trimming took off 6 bases at V and 0 bases at J, with 12 bases between the two ends. CDR3 loop: CASRTAFYSYNSPLHF. In DNA form, the CDR3 reads TGTGCCAGCAGGACGGCCTTCTACTCCTATAATTCACCCCTCCACTTT.

The table lists this clone with a count of one. V gene TRBV19 combines with J gene TRBJ2-1; 13 bases match TRBD2. Trimming at V came to 5 bases and at J to 4 bases, leaving 8 bases not matched to a gene. The CDR3 totals 17 residues. The germline gives CDR1 LNHDA, CDR2 SQIVND (reference sequence). The CDR3 sequence: CASSSWTSGGLYNEQFF. The DNA for the CDR3 is TGTGCCAGTAGTTCTTGGACTAGCGGGGGCCTATACAATGAGCAGTTCTTC.

The V and J genes are TRBV4-1 and TRBJ2-7; 7 positions agree with TRBD1. Trimming cost V 2 bases and J 5 bases; bases outside gene matches: 9. CDR3 size: 15 residues. Germline values: CDR1 MGHRA, CDR2 YSYEKL. This CDR3 is CASSQTTGYIDEQYF. The CDR3 DNA sequence: TGCGCCAGCAGCCAAACGACAGGGTATATCGACGAGCAGTACTTC.

The rearrangement links TRBV4-3 to TRBJ2-1; 12 bases agree with TRBD2. The CDR3 runs 15 residues. Looked up from germline, CDR1 is LGHNA and CDR2 is YSLEER. The ends lost 0 bases at V and 9 bases at J; junction bases unmatched: 3. The CDR3 here is CASSQELAGGVEQFF. In DNA form, the CDR3 reads TGCGCCAGCAGCCAAGAACTAGCGGGGGGCGTTGAGCAGTTCTTC.

With regard to this clone: Additional DNA sequences in this sample encode the identical CDR3. The J gene is TRBJ1-2, the V gene TRBV5-6; D remains ambiguous. There are 13 residues in the CDR3. V lost 1 base, J lost 5 bases, and 9 bases lay in between. Germline V lookup: CDR1 SGHDT, CDR2 YYEEEE. This CDR3 is CASSLNRKYGYTF. CDR3 bases: TGTGCCAGCAGCTTGAATAGAAAATATGGCTACACCTTC.

J is TRBJ2-7 and V is TRBV13; D could derive from TRBD1 or TRBD2 (6 bases each). CDR3 size: 14 residues. Per the germline V gene, CDR1 is PRHDT and CDR2 is FYEKMQ (reference sequence). The ends were cut back, 5 bases at V and 4 bases at J, with 15 bases in the middle. CDR3 protein: CASSGRGLHYEQYF. The DNA for the CDR3 is TGTGCCAGCAGCGGTCGGGGGCTCCATTACGAGCAGTACTTC. Full variable domain (missing parts from reference TRBV13 and TRBJ2-7): AAGVIQSPRHLIKEKRETATLKCYPIPRHDTVYWYQQGPGQDPQFLISFYEKMQSDKGSIPDRFSAQQFSDYHSELNMSSLELGDSALYFCASSGRGLHYEQYFGPGTRLTVT.

V is TRBV30 and J is TRBJ1-4; the D gene is possibly TRBD1 (5 bases). Germline-derived CDR1 and CDR2 are GTSNPN and SVGIG (reference sequence). V was trimmed by 6 bases and J by 7 bases, leaving 15 bases between them. This CDR3 has 13 residues. The CDR3 nucleotides are TGTGCCTGCCTCGGGAGGGACGGTGAAAAACTGTTTTTT. Protein: CACLGRDGEKLFF.

The chain employs TRBV6-5 and TRBJ2-3, with D perhaps being TRBD1 or TRBD2 (5 bases each). Germline V gene data show CDR1 as MNHEY and CDR2 as SVGAGI. This CDR3 contains 16 residues. The V and J ends lost 3 bases and 7 bases respectively, with 20 bases between them. The CDR3 coding sequence is TGTGCCAGCAGTTATCTGACCGGGACGGTGTTAAATACGCAGTATTTT. Its translation: CASSYLTGTVLNTQYF.